This entry describes one T cell receptor beta chain. The CDR3 spans 16 residues. Germline CDR1 SGHTA, CDR2 FQGNSA. Trimming at V came to 5 bases and at J to 0 bases, leaving 9 bases not matched to a gene. The sample originates from a study of cytomegalovirus exposure and HLA in healthy donors. Overall study context: Among the roughly 400 genotyped donors, 65% to 85% were placed in the Caucasian-associated ancestry cluster.

Use of 60 Vbeta and 13 Jbeta primers characterized the PCR. Method: immunoSEQ multiplex PCR; TCRdb's copy keeps in-frame clones and lacks some. This specimen shows under 200,000 clones; the ten leading clones hold roughly 0.83%. The sequenced sample consisted of PBMCs. The chain joins TRBV7-2 to TRBJ1-2, with 7 bases aligning to TRBD1. This receptor was identified in a woman aged 18-30 years in good health and CMV-seropositive. In DNA form, the CDR3 reads TGTGCCAGCAGCCCGGGACAGAACCCAGCTAACTATGGCTACACCTTC. Protein sequence: CASSPGQNPANYGYTF.